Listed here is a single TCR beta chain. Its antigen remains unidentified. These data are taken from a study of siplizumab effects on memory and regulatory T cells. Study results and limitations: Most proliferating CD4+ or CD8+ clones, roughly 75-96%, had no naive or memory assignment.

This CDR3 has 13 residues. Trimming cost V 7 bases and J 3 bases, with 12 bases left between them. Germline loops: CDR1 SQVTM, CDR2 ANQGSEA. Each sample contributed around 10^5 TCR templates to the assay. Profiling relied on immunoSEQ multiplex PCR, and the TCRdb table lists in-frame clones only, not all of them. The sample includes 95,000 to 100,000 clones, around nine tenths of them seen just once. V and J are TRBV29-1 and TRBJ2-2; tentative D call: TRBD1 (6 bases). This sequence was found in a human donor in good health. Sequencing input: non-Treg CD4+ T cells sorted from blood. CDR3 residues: CSARTAHTGELFF. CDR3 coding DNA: TGCAGCGCTCGGACAGCGCACACCGGGGAGCTGTTTTTT.